This TCR beta chain was identified in a study of graft-versus-host responses after intestinal transplantation. This clone turned up a few times. Its matching antigen is unknown. Generated by immunoSEQ multiplex PCR, the TCRdb table keeps only in-frame clones and is missing some. The top ten clones hold approximately 20% of a sample with 30,000 to 35,000 clones, around 85% of them seen once. Study conclusions and caveats: GvH clones surfaced in recipient marrow, some emerging earlier in ileum or blood.

The germline V and J ends were trimmed by 3 bases and 1 base, with 6 bases remaining between them. The germline gives CDR1 SEHNR, CDR2 FQNEAQ (reference sequence). The CDR3 consists of 14 residues. Source: unstimulated CD8+ T cells sorted from spleen or lymph node cells, taken before intestinal transplant. This sequence originates from a human donor who received an intestinal transplant. This sequence joins TRBV7-9 and TRBJ1-4; D gene unclear. The DNA for the CDR3 is TGTGCCAGCAGCTTTACATTAACTAATGAAAAACTGTTTTTT. Translating it yields CASSFTLTNEKLFF.